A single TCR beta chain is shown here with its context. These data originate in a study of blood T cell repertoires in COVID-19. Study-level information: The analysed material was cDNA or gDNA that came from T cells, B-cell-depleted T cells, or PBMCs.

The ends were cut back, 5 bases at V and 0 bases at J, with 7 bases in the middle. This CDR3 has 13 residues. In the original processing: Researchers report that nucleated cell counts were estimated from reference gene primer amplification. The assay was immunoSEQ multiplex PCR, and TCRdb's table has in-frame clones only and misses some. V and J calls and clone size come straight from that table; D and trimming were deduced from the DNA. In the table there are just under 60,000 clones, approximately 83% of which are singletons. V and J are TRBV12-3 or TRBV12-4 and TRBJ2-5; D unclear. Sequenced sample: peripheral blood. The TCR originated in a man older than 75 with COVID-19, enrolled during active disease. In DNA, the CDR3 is TGTGCCAGCAGTGTACAGTACCAAGAGACCCAGTACTTC. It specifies CASSVQYQETQYF.